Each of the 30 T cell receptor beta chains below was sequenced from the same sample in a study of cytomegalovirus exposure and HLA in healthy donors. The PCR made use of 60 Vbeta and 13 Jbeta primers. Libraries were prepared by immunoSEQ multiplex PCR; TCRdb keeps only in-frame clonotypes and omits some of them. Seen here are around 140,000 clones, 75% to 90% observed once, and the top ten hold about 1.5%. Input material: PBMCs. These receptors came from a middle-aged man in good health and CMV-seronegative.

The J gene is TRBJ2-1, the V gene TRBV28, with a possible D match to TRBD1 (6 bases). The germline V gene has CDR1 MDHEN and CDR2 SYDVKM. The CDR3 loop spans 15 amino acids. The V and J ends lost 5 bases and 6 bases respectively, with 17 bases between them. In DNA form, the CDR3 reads TGTGCCAGCAGTGTGGGGGCAGGGTTGGTCAATGAGCAGTTCTTC. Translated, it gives CASSVGAGLVNEQFF.

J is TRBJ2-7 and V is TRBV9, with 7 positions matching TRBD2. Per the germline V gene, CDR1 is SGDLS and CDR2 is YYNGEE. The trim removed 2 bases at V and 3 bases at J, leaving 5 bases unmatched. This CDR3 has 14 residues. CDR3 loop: CASSVGGMSYEQYF. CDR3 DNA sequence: TGTGCCAGCAGCGTGGGAGGGATGAGCTACGAGCAGTACTTC. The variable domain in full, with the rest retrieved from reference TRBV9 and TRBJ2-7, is DSGVTQTPKHLITATGQRVTLRCSPRSGDLSVYWYQQSLDQGLQFLIQYYNGEERAKGNILERFSAQQFPDLHSELNLSSLELGDSALYFCASSVGGMSYEQYFGPGTRLTVT.

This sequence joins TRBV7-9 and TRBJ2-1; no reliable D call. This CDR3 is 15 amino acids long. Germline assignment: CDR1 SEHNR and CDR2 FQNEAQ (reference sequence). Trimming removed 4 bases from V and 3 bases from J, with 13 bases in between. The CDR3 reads CASSSESEFYNEQFF. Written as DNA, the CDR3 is TGTGCCAGCAGCTCCGAATCCGAGTTCTACAATGAGCAGTTCTTC.

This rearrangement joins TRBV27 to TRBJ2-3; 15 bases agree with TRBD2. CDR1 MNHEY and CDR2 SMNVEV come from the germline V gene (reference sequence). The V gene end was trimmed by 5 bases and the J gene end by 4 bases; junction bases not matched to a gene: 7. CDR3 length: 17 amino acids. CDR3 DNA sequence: TGTGCCAGCAGTCCCCAGGGACTAGCGGGAGGTGCAGATACGCAGTATTTT. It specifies CASSPQGLAGGADTQYF.

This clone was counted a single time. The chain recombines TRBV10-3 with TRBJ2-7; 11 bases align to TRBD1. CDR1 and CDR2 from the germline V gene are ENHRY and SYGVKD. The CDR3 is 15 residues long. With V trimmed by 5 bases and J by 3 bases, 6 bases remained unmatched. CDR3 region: CAISLPGTGGYEQYF. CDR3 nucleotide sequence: TGTGCCATCAGTCTCCCCGGGACAGGGGGCTACGAGCAGTACTTC.

CDR3 in amino acids: CSGGRYNEQFF. The CDR3 DNA is TGCAGTGGGGGGCGCTACAATGAGCAGTTCTTC. The chain links TRBV20-1 to TRBJ2-1; D is perhaps TRBD1 (6 bases). The CDR3 has 11 amino acids. Germline V gene sequence: CDR1 DFQATT, CDR2 SNEGSKA (reference sequence). Trimming took 7 bases from V and 3 from J, leaving 7 bases between them.

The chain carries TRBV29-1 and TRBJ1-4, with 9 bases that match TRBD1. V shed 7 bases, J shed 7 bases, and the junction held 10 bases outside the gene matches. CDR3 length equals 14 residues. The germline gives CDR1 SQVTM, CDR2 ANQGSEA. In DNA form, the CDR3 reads TGCAGCGCGGATTCACAGGGGGCGCTTGAAAAACTGTTTTTT. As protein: CSADSQGALEKLFF.

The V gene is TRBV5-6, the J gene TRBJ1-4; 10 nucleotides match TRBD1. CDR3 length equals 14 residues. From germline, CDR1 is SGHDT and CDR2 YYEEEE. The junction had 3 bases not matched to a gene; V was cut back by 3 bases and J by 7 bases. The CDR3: CASSWDRGGEKLFF. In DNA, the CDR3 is TGTGCCAGCAGCTGGGACAGGGGTGGTGAAAAACTGTTTTTT. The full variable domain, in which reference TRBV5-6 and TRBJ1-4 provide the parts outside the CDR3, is DAGVTQSPTHLIKTRGQQVTLRCSPKSGHDTVSWYQQALGQGPQFIFQYYEEEERQRGNFPDRFSGHQFPNYSSELNVNALLLGDSALYLCASSWDRGGEKLFFGSGTQLSVL.

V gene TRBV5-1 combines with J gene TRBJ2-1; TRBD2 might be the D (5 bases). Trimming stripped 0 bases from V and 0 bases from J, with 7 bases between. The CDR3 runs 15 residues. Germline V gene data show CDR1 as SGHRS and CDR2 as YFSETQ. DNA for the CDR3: TGCGCCAGCAGCTTGGAAGGGAGCTCCTACAATGAGCAGTTCTTC. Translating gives CASSLEGSSYNEQFF.

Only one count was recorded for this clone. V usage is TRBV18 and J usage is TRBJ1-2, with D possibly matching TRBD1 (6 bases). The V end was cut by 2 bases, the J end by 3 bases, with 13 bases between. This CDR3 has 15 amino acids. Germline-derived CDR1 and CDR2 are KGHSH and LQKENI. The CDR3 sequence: CASSPGIRGDYGYTF. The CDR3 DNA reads TGTGCCAGCTCACCAGGGATCAGGGGCGACTATGGCTACACCTTC.

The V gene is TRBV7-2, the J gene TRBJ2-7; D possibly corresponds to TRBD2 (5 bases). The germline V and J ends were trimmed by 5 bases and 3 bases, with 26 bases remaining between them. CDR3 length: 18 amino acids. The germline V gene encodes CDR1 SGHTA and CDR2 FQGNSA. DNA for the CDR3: TGTGCCAGCAGCGCTTGGCCCTTTACTAGTATGGGAAACTACGAGCAGTACTTC. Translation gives CASSAWPFTSMGNYEQYF.

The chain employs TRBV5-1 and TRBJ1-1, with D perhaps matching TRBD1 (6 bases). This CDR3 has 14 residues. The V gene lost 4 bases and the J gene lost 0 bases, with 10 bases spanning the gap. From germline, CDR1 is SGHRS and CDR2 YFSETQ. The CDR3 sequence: CASSAGTLNTEAFF. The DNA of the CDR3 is TGCGCCAGCAGCGCCGGGACACTGAACACTGAAGCTTTCTTT.

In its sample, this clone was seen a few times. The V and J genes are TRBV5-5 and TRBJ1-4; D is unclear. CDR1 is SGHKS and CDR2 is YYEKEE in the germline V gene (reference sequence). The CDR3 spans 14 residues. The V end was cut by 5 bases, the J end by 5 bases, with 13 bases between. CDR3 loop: CASSRTGVNEKLFF. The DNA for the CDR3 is TGTGCCAGCAGTCGTACCGGGGTCAATGAAAAACTGTTTTTT.

CDR3 coding DNA: TGCGCCAGCAGCTTGGTGGGACTAGGCGCGAACACCGGGGAGCTGTTTTTT. Translation gives CASSLVGLGANTGELFF. This chain uses TRBV5-1 with TRBJ2-2; 8 nucleotides match TRBD2. CDR1 is SGHRS and CDR2 is YFSETQ in the germline V gene. This CDR3 is built from 17 residues. The junction had 4 bases not matched to a gene; V was cut back by 0 bases and J by 0 bases.

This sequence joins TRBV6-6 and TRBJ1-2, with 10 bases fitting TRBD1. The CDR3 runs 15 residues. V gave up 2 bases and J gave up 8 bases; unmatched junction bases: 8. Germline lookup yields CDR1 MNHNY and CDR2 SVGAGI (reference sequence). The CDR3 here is CASSYGVTGGYGYTF. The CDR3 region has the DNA TGTGCCAGCAGTTACGGCGTGACAGGGGGCTACGGCTACACCTTC.

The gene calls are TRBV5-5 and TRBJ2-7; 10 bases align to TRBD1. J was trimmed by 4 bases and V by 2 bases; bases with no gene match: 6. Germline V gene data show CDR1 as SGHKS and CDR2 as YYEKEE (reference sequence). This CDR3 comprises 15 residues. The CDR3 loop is CASSFRGQGLYEQYF. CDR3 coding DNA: TGTGCCAGCAGCTTTAGGGGACAGGGGTTGTACGAGCAGTACTTC.

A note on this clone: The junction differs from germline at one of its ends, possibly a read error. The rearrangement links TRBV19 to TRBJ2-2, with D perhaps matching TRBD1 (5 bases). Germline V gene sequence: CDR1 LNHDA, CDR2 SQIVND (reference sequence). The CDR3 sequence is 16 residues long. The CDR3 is CASSIPRTINTGELFF. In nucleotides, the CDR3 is TGTGCCAGTAGTATCCCGAGGACAATCAACACCGGAGAGCTGTTTTTT.

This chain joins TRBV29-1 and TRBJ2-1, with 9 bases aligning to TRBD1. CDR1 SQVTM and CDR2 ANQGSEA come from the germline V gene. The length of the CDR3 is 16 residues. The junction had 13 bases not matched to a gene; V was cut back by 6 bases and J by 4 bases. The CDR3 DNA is TGCAGCGTCCCCCGGACAGGGGAAACAAATTACAATGAGCAGTTCTTC. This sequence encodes CSVPRTGETNYNEQFF.

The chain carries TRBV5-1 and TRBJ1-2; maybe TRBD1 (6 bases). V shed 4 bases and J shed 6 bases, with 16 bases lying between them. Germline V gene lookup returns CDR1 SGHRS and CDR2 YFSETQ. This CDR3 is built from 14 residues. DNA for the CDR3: TGCGCCAGCAGCCCCATTAGGGGGGGTGATGGCTACACCTTC. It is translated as CASSPIRGGDGYTF.

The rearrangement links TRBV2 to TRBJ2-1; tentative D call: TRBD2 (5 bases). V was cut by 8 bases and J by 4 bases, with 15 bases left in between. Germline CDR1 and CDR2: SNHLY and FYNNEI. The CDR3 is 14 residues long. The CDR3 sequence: CASSWAPGYNEQFF. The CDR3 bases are TGTGCCAGCTCATGGGCCCCGGGGTACAATGAGCAGTTCTTC.

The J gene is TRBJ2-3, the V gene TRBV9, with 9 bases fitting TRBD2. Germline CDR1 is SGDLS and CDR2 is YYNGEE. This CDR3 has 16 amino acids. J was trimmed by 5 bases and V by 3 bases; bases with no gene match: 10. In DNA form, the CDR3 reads TGTGCCAGCAGCGCCGGGACTAGCTGGGTTCTAGATACGCAGTATTTT. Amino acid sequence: CASSAGTSWVLDTQYF.

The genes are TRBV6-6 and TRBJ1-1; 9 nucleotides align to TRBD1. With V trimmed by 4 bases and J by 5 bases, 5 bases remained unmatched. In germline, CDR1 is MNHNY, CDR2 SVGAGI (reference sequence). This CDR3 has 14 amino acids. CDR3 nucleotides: TGTGCCAGCAGTTTTACAGGGGGCCAGACTGAAGCTTTCTTT. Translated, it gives CASSFTGGQTEAFF.

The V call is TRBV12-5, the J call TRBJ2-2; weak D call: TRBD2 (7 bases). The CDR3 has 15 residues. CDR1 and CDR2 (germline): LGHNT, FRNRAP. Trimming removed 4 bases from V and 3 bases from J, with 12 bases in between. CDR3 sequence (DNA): TGTGCTAGTGGTTGGGGAGGGGGGGACACCGGGGAGCTGTTTTTT. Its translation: CASGWGGGDTGELFF.

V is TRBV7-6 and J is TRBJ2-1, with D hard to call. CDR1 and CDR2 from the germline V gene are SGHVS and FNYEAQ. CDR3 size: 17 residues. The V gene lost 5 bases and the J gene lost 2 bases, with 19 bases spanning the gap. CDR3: CASSKRIVARTYNEQFF. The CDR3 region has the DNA TGTGCCAGCAGCAAGAGGATAGTAGCCCGAACCTACAATGAGCAGTTCTTC.

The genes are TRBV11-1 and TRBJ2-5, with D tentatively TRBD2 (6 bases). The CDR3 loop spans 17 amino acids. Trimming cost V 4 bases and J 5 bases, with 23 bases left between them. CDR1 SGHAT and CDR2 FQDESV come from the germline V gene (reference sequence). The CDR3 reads CASSSRVGRRRGETQYF. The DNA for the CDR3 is TGTGCCAGCAGCTCCCGGGTGGGGAGGAGGCGGGGTGAGACCCAGTACTTC.

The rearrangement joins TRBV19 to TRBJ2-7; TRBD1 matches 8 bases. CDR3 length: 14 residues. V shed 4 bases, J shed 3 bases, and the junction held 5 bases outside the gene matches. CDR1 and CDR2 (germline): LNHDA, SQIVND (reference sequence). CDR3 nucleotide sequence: TGTGCCAGTAGTAAAAGACAGGGGCACTACGAGCAGTACTTC. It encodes CASSKRQGHYEQYF.

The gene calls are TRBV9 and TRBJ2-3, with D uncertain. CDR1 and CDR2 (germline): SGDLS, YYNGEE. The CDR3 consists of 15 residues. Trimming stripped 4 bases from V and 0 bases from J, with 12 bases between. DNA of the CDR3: TGTGCCAGCAGCCCCGGTGATACTAGCACAGATACGCAGTATTTT. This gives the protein CASSPGDTSTDTQYF.

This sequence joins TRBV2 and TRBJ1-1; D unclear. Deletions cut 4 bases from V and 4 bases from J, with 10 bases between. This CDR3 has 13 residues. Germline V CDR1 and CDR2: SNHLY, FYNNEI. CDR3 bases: TGTGCCAGCAGTGCCACTACGGGCACTGAAGCTTTCTTT. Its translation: CASSATTGTEAFF.

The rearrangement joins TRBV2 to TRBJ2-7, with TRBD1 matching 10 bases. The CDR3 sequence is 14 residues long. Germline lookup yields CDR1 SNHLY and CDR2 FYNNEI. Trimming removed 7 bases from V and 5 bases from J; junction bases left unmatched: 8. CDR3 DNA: TGTGCCAGCACTGAGACAGGGGGCTACCACGAGCAGTACTTC. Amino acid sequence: CASTETGGYHEQYF.

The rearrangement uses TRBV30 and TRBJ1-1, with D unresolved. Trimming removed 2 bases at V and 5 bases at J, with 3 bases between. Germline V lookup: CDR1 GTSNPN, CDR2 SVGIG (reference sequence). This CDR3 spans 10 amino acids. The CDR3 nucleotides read TGTGCCTGGAGTACTACTGAAGCTTTCTTT. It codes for CAWSTTEAFF.